The sequence of this T cell receptor beta chain was determined in a study of blood T cell repertoires in COVID-19. Under the authors' procedure: Amplification of reference gene primers provided the estimated nucleated cell counts. Method: immunoSEQ multiplex PCR; TCRdb's copy keeps in-frame clones and lacks some. The V and J calls and clone size come from that table; D and trimming were worked out from the DNA. Counted here are 200,000 to 250,000 clones, 65% to 90% occurring once; the ten biggest clones make up about 8%. The germline CDR1 and CDR2 sequences are MNHEY and SVGAGI. Trimming took off 6 bases at V and 10 bases at J, with 22 bases between the two ends. CDR3 length: 15 amino acids.

This receptor was obtained from a woman in her fifties or sixties with acute or convalescent COVID-19. This chain links TRBV6-5 with TRBJ2-1; D possibly corresponds to TRBD1 (6 bases). Input material: peripheral blood. The CDR3 DNA is TGTGCCAGCAGACCGCTCCGCACAGGGCTCGGAGAGCAGTTCTTC. Encoded protein: CASRPLRTGLGEQFF.